These 3 T cell receptor beta chains share one sample of origin, sequenced in a study of response to subunit inactivated influenza vaccine. In TCRdb, the RT-PCR reads were re-called with MiXCR into one record per CDR3 protein. The sample has around 580,000 distinct CDR3 sequences, less than 15% seen once. The source was PBMCs from blood, collected 11 to 12 days after vaccination. These receptors were taken from a man aged 50-60 years who received an inactivated influenza vaccine.

This clonotype has just a few counts. The rearrangement links TRBV7-9 to TRBJ2-1; D remains ambiguous. The germline V and J ends were trimmed by 4 bases and 9 bases, with 10 bases remaining between them. Germline V lookup: CDR1 SEHNR, CDR2 FQNEAQ (reference sequence). This CDR3 spans 12 amino acids. The CDR3 here is CASSSHTLEQFF. The CDR3 DNA reads TGTGCCAGCAGCTCCCATACTCTTGAGCAGTTCTTC.

The chain carries TRBV30 and TRBJ2-6; TRBD1 matches 7 bases. Germline loops: CDR1 GTSNPN, CDR2 SVGIG (reference sequence). This CDR3 is 17 amino acids long. Trimming at V came to 3 bases and at J to 3 bases, leaving 11 bases not matched to a gene. This chain's CDR3 is CAWRRGRLKSGANVLTF. CDR3 coding DNA: TGTGCCTGGAGAAGGGGGCGCTTAAAAAGTGGGGCCAACGTCCTGACTTTC.

The chain recombines TRBV5-1 with TRBJ2-1; D is tentatively TRBD1 or TRBD2 (6 bases each). The CDR3 covers 17 residues. With 4 bases removed from V and 3 bases from J, the gap between germline ends came to 20 bases. Per germline, CDR1 SGHRS and CDR2 YFSETQ. The CDR3: CASSLDPTGRYYNEQFF. CDR3 DNA sequence: TGCGCCAGCAGCCTGGACCCTACAGGGAGGTACTACAATGAGCAGTTCTTC.